The source of this T cell receptor (beta chain) is a study of neurological immune-mediated disorders (dated by TCRdb to between 2017 and 2020). Broadly, across the study: Peripheral blood TCR-beta repertoires from HTLV-I-associated myelopathy (HAM/TSP) patients, multiple sclerosis patients and healthy controls were compared by UMI-based sequencing. The cohort included about 70 subjects: roughly 15 with HAM/TSP, approximately 34 with multiple sclerosis, and 20 healthy controls. The roughly 110 TCR-beta libraries covered PBMC samples along with longitudinal samples, technical triplicates, and paired sorted CD4+ and CD8+ T-cell subsets. Technical triplicate libraries were sequenced to precisely calculate how much the frequency of each individual clone varied.

At least ten counts were recorded for this clonotype. The antigen this receptor binds is unknown. Per-nucleotide qualities are absent, and no much larger clonotype sits a single base away. Read against the paper, the sample's time point label means: technical triplicate 2. Unsorted PBMC libraries were generated from 2 million PBMCs stored in RNAlater at -80 °C until RNA extraction. PBMCs were separated from peripheral blood using Ficoll-Hypaque density gradient centrifugation and then cryopreserved in liquid nitrogen. Overall results and qualifications from the work: The highest TCR clonal expansion was observed in HAM/TSP patients, whereas the lowest was observed in MS patients, even when compared with healthy controls. No identical CDR3 amino acid sequences were found to be shared among expanded clones across subjects, suggesting that TCR-beta repertoires were private in all groups.

V is cut back by 2 bases and J by 6 bases, with 4 bases in the junction unmatched. CDR1 and CDR2, per the germline V gene, are WSHSY and SAAADI. The CDR3, cysteine through phenylalanine, is 14 amino acids long. Just the 42-base CDR3 DNA is kept, in frame starting at base 1. cDNA was synthesized by template-switch 5'RACE using a primer carrying a 10-nucleotide random unique molecular identifier by which each TCR transcript was tagged. Every sequencing run yielded over 180 million TCR-beta sequences covering 15-18 subjects. The RNeasy kit was used to extract total RNA. The KAPA Real-time Library Amplification kit was used to amplify TCR-beta VDJ regions with primers for the TCR constant region and the 5'RACE anchor. A first PCR added sample indexes and Illumina adaptors, after which a second PCR increased the library yield. After purification with Ampure beads, the TCR product of roughly 650 bp was size-selected on a 2% E-gel SizeSelection system. Before pooling, library quality was assessed on a Bioanalyzer, concentration was determined with Qubit, and library quantification was performed with the Kapa Library Quantification kit. An Illumina HiSeq 2500 was used to sequence the libraries paired-end at 2 x 150 bp. To increase sequence diversity, roughly 24-30% phiX was spiked into each library pool. Turning to the authors' computational methods: The quality-filtered reads were processed with the UMI-based MiGEC pipeline, whose error correction step removed more than 90% of the raw TCR sequences. IMGT germline references were used for alignment of VDJ genes, and clonotypes were defined by a unique CDR3 amino acid sequence together with V-J genes. Clonal expansion, Shannon diversity and CDR3 relatedness (CalcPairwiseDistances, ClusterSamples) were evaluated with VDJtools, and phylogenetic trees were built with CLCbio workbench. Using coefficient-of-variation modelling across technical triplicates, the study counted a clone as expanded if it had at least 8 unique UMIs. In TCRdb, the public reads were trimmed at Q25 with fastp and aligned with MiXCR, with productive beta chains retained. Here each entry gathers all rows of one CDR3 protein and keeps the most common genes and DNA. The V and J calls and clone size are TCRdb's, not the authors'. The sample records under 65,000 distinct CDR3 sequences, 24% of which are singletons. 3.5% to 5.5% of the sample comes from the top ten.

Sequencing used PBMCs. The chain links TRBV10-2 with TRBJ2-3; TRBD2 matches 8 bases in the middle. This sequence originates from a man in his sixties with HTLV-1-associated myelopathy (HAM/TSP). The DNA reads as follows: TGCGCCAGCAGTGAGGGCGGGAGGACCGATACGCAGTATTTT. It is translated as CASSEGGRTDTQYF.